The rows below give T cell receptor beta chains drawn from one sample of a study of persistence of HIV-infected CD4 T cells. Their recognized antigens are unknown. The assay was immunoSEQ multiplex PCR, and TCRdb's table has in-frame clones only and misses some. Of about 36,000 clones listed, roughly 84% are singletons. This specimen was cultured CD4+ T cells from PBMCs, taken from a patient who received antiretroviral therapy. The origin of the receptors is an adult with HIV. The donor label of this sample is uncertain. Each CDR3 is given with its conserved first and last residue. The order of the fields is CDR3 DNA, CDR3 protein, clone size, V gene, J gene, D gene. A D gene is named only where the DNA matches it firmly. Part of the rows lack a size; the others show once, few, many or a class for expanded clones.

CDR3 DNA: TGTGCCAGCAGTTACTCCGGACACCGAGGATATGGCTACACCTTC
CDR3 protein: CASSYSGHRGYGYTF
clone size: NA
V gene: TRBV6-5
J gene: TRBJ1-2
D gene: NA

CDR3 DNA: TGTGCCAGCAGCTCTAGGACTCCTGGGGCCAACGTCCTGACTTTC
CDR3 protein: CASSSRTPGANVLTF
clone size: NA
V gene: TRBV11-1
J gene: TRBJ2-6
D gene: NA

CDR3 DNA: TGTGCCAGCAGCTCCGGACAGTTTGAGAATTCACCCCTCCACTTT
CDR3 protein: CASSSGQFENSPLHF
clone size: NA
V gene: TRBV5-4
J gene: TRBJ1-6
D gene: NA

CDR3 DNA: TGTGCCAGTAGTCTCCCTGAGGGAGCAGATACGCAGTATTTT
CDR3 protein: CASSLPEGADTQYF
clone size: once
V gene: TRBV19
J gene: TRBJ2-3
D gene: NA

CDR3 DNA: TGTGCCAGCAGCTCCCGGGACAGTATGGATACGCAGTATTTT
CDR3 protein: CASSSRDSMDTQYF
clone size: NA
V gene: TRBV7-3
J gene: TRBJ2-3
D gene: TRBD1

CDR3 DNA: TGTGCCACCAGCAGAGGGGGACAGTCGCCAGATACGCAGTATTTT
CDR3 protein: CATSRGGQSPDTQYF
clone size: NA
V gene: TRBV15
J gene: TRBJ2-3
D gene: TRBD1

CDR3 DNA: TGTGCCAGCAGGGAAGTCCCCACCCTCCACTTT
CDR3 protein: CASREVPTLHF
clone size: NA
V gene: TRBV2
J gene: TRBJ1-6
D gene: NA

CDR3 DNA: TGTGCCAGCAGCGCGACCGGGACTAGCCGGGGGGGGGTCCCCGGGGAGCTGTTTTTT
CDR3 protein: CASSATGTSRGGVPGELFF
clone size: NA
V gene: TRBV9
J gene: TRBJ2-2
D gene: TRBD2

CDR3 DNA: TGTGCCAGCAGCCAAGATCCGGCAGGGACCGGGGAGCTGTTTTTT
CDR3 protein: CASSQDPAGTGELFF
clone size: NA
V gene: TRBV14
J gene: TRBJ2-2
D gene: NA

CDR3 DNA: TGTGCCATTAGCCGGGCCCCACGAGATACGCAGTATTTT
CDR3 protein: CAISRAPRDTQYF
clone size: NA
V gene: TRBV28
J gene: TRBJ2-3
D gene: NA

CDR3 DNA: TGTGCCAGCAGCCCCTGGTACTATAATTCACCCCTCCACTTT
CDR3 protein: CASSPWYYNSPLHF
clone size: NA
V gene: TRBV27
J gene: TRBJ1-6
D gene: NA

CDR3 DNA: TGTGCCAGTAGTACCATCCCTCTGGGCTACGAGCAGTACTTC
CDR3 protein: CASSTIPLGYEQYF
clone size: NA
V gene: TRBV19
J gene: TRBJ2-7
D gene: NA

CDR3 DNA: TGTGCCAGCAGCTTGACCCCAGGCGCACCCCTCCACTTT
CDR3 protein: CASSLTPGAPLHF
clone size: NA
V gene: TRBV5-4
J gene: TRBJ1-6
D gene: NA

CDR3 DNA: TGTGCCAGCACTTCCCGGGACAGGGGGATAGATACGCAGTATTTT
CDR3 protein: CASTSRDRGIDTQYF
clone size: NA
V gene: TRBV6-6
J gene: TRBJ2-3
D gene: TRBD1

CDR3 DNA: TGTGCCAGCAGTGCCGACAGGGGAAACGTCGCCCTTGCAGATACGCAGTATTTT
CDR3 protein: CASSADRGNVALADTQYF
clone size: NA
V gene: TRBV28
J gene: TRBJ2-3
D gene: TRBD1

CDR3 DNA: TGTGCCACCGCCGGGACAGGGTACAATGAGCAGTTCTTC
CDR3 protein: CATAGTGYNEQFF
clone size: NA
V gene: TRBV21-1
J gene: TRBJ2-1
D gene: NA

CDR3 DNA: TGTGCCAGCAGTGACGGCAGAGAAAATGAAGCTTTCTTT
CDR3 protein: CASSDGRENEAFF
clone size: NA
V gene: TRBV2
J gene: TRBJ1-1
D gene: NA

CDR3 DNA: TGTGCCAGCAGCGCCGGGAACGAGCAGTACTTC
CDR3 protein: CASSAGNEQYF
clone size: NA
V gene: TRBV7-3
J gene: TRBJ2-7
D gene: NA

CDR3 DNA: TGTGCCAGCAGTGAAGCAAGACATCTTAGCGGGGAAAAACTGTTTTTT
CDR3 protein: CASSEARHLSGEKLFF
clone size: NA
V gene: TRBV2
J gene: TRBJ1-4
D gene: NA

CDR3 DNA: TGTGCCAGCAGTTACGATCTAGCCAAAAACATTCAGTACTTC
CDR3 protein: CASSYDLAKNIQYF
clone size: NA
V gene: TRBV6-2/TRBV6-3
J gene: TRBJ2-4
D gene: NA

CDR3 DNA: TGTGCCAGCAGCTCCCGGACGGGAAACTATGGCTACACCTTC
CDR3 protein: CASSSRTGNYGYTF
clone size: NA
V gene: TRBV11-3
J gene: TRBJ1-2
D gene: NA

CDR3 DNA: TGTGCCAGCAGTGTGGAAAACTATGGCTACACCTTC
CDR3 protein: CASSVENYGYTF
clone size: NA
V gene: TRBV2
J gene: TRBJ1-2
D gene: NA

CDR3 DNA: TGTGCCAGCAGCTTGGCCGGGATTCCGGGGAATGAAAAACTGTTTTTT
CDR3 protein: CASSLAGIPGNEKLFF
clone size: NA
V gene: TRBV5-4
J gene: TRBJ1-4
D gene: NA

CDR3 DNA: TGTGCCAGCAGTGAAGCACGGGGCTGGCAGGGGTCAGATACGCAGTATTTT
CDR3 protein: CASSEARGWQGSDTQYF
clone size: NA
V gene: TRBV6-1
J gene: TRBJ2-3
D gene: NA

CDR3 DNA: TGTGCCAGCAGCTTGATGGCGGGGGCTGGCTATGGCTACACCTTC
CDR3 protein: CASSLMAGAGYGYTF
clone size: NA
V gene: TRBV5-8
J gene: TRBJ1-2
D gene: NA